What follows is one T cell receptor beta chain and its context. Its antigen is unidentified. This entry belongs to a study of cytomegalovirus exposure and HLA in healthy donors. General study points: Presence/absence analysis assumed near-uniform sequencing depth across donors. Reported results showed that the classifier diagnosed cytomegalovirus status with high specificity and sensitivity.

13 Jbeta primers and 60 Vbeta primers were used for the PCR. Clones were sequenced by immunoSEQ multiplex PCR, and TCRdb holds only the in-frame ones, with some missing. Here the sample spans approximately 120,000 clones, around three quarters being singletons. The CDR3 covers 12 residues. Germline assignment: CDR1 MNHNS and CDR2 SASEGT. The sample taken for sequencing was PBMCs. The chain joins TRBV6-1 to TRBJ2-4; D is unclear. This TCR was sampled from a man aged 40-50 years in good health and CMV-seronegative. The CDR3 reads CGQFIAKNIQYF. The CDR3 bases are TGTGGGCAGTTCATAGCCAAAAACATTCAGTACTTC.